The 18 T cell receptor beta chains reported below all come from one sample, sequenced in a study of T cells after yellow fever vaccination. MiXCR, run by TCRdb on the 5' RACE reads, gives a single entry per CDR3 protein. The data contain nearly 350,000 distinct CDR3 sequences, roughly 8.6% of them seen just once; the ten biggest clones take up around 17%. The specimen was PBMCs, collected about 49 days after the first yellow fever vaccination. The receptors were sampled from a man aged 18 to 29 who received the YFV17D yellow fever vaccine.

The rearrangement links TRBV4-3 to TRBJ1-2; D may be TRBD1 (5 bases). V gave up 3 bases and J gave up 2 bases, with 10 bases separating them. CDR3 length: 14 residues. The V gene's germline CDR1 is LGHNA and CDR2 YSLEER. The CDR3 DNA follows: TGCGCCAGCAGCCACAGGGATGGGAACTATGGCTACACCTTC. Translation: CASSHRDGNYGYTF.

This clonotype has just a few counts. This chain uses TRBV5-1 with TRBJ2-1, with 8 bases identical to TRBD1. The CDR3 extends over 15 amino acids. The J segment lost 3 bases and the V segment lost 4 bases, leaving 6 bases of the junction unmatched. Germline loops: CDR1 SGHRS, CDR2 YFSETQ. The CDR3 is CASSADRGGYNEQFF. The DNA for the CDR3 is TGCGCCAGCAGCGCCGACAGGGGAGGCTACAATGAGCAGTTCTTC.

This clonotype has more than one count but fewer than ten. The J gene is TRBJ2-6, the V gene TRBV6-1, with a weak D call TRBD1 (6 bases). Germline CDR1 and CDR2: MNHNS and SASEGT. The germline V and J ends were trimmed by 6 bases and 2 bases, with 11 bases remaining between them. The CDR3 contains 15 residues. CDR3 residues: CASSDGGTGANVLTF. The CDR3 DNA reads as TGTGCCAGCAGCGATGGGGGCACTGGGGCCAACGTCCTGACTTTC.

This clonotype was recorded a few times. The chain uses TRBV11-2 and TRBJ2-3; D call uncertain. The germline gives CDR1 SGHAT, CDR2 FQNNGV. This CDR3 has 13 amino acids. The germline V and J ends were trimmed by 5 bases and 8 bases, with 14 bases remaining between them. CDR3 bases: TGTGCCAGCAGCCGACTTATCGTTGGTACGCAGTATTTT. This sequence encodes CASSRLIVGTQYF.

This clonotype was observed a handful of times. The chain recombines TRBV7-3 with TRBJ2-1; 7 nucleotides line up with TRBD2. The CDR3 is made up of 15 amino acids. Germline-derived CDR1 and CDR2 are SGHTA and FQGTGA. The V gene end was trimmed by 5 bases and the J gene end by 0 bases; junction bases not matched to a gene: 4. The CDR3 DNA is TGTGCCAGCAGCAAGGGAGGGAGCTCCTACAATGAGCAGTTCTTC. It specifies CASSKGGSSYNEQFF. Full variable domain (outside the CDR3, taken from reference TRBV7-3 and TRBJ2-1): GAGVSQTPSNKVTEKGKYVELRCDPISGHTALYWYRQSLGQGPEFLIYFQGTGAADDSGLPNDRFFAVRPEGSVSTLKIQRTERGDSAVYLCASSKGGSSYNEQFFGPGTRLTVL.

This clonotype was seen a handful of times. CDR3 nucleotide sequence: TGTGCCAGCAGCGTAGAGGACAGCTATGGCTACACCTTC. As protein: CASSVEDSYGYTF. The rearrangement joins TRBV9 to TRBJ1-2, with D perhaps matching TRBD1 (6 bases). With 0 bases removed from V and 4 bases from J, the gap between germline ends came to 7 bases. This CDR3 contains 13 residues. The germline V gene encodes CDR1 SGDLS and CDR2 YYNGEE.

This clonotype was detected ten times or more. DNA for the CDR3: TGTGCCACCAGCAATGGAGAACAGCCCCAGCATTTT. It codes for CATSNGEQPQHF. The chain couples TRBV15 to TRBJ1-5; D is ambiguous. V was pared by 4 bases and J by 7 bases, with 8 bases between. The CDR3 has 12 residues. Germline assignment: CDR1 LNHNV and CDR2 YYDKDF (reference sequence).

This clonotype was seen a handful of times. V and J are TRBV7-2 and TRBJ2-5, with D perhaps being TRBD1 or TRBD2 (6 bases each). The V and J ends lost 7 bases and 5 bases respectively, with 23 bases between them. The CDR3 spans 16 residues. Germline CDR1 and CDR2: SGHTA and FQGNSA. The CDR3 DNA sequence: TGTGCCAGCACCCCCAAGGATGGGGGGCCTAGGGAGACCCAGTACTTC. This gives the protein CASTPKDGGPRETQYF. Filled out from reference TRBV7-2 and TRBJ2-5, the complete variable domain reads GAGVSQSPSNKVTEKGKDVELRCDPISGHTALYWYRQSLGQGLEFLIYFQGNSAPDKSGLPSDRFSAERTGGSVSTLTIQRTQQEDSAVYLCASTPKDGGPRETQYFGPGTRLLVL.

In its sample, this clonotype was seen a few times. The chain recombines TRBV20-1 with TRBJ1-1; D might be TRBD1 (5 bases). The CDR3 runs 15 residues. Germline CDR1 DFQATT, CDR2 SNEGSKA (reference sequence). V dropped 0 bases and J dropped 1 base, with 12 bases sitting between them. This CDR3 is CSARDWQGANTEAFF. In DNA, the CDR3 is TGCAGTGCTAGAGACTGGCAAGGGGCGAACACTGAAGCTTTCTTT.

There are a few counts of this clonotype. The DNA for the CDR3 is TGTGCCACCAGCCTTCACGGGAGGTACGAGCAGTACGTC. As protein: CATSLHGRYEQYV. This chain uses TRBV15 with TRBJ2-7; 7 bases align to TRBD2. CDR3 size: 13 residues. CDR1 and CDR2 (germline): LNHNV, YYDKDF (reference sequence). Trimming removed 5 bases from V and 4 bases from J; junction bases left unmatched: 5.

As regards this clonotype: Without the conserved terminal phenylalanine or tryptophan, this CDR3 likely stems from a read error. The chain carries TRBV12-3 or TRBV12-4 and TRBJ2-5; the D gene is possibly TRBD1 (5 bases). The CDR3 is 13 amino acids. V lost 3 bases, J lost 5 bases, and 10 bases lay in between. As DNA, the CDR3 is TGTGCCAGCAGTTTTTCAGGGAAGGAGACCCAGTACTGC. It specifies CASSFSGKETQYC.

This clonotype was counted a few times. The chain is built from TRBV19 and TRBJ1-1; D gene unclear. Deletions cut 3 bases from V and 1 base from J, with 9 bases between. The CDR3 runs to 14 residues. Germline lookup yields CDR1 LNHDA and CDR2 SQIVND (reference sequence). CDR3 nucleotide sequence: TGTGCCAGTAGTATGGCGGACGGGAACACTGAAGCTTTCTTT. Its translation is CASSMADGNTEAFF.

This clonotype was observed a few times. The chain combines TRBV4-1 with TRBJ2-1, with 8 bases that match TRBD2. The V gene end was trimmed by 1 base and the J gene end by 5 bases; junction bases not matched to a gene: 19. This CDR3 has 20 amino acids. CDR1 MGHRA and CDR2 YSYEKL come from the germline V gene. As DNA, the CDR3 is TGCGCCAGCAGCCAAGTCCCCCCTGCAACGTTTAGCGGGACAAACAATGAGCAGTTCTTC. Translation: CASSQVPPATFSGTNNEQFF.

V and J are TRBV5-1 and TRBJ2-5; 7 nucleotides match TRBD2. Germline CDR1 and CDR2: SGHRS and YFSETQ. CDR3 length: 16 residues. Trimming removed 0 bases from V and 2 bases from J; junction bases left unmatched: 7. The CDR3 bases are TGCGCCAGCAGCTTGGGAGTTAGCGGGCCGCAAGAGACCCAGTACTTC. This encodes CASSLGVSGPQETQYF.

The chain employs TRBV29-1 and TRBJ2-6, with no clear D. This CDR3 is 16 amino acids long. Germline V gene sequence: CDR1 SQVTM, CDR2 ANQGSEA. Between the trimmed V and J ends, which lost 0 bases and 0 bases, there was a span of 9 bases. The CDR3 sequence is CSVEDSKSSGANVLTF. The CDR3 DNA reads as TGCAGCGTTGAAGATTCCAAGAGCTCTGGGGCCAACGTCCTGACTTTC.

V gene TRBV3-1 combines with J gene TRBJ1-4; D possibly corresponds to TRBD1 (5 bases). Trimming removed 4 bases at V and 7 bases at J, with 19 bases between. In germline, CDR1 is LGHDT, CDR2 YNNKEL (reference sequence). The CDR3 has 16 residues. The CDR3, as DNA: TGTGCCAGCAGCCCTGGGACGCGTGTGGGAGTTGAAAAACTGTTTTTT. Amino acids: CASSPGTRVGVEKLFF. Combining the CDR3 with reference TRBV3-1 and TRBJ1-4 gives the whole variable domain DTAVSQTPKYLVTQMGNDKSIKCEQNLGHDTMYWYKQDSKKFLKIMFSYNNKELIINETVPNRFSPKSPDKAHLNLHINSLELGDSAVYFCASSPGTRVGVEKLFFGSGTQLSVL.

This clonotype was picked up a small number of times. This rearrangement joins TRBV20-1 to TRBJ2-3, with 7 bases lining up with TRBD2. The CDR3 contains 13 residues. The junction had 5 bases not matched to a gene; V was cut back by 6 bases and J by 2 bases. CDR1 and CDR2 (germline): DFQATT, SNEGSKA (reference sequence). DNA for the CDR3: TGCAGTGCCCCACGACTAGCCACAGATACGCAGTATTTT. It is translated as CSAPRLATDTQYF.

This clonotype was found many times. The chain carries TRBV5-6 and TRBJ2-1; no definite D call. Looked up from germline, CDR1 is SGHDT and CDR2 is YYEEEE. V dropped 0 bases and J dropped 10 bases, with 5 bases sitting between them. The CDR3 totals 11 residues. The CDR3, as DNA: TGTGCCAGCAGCTTGGGTAAGGAGCAGTTCTTC. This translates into CASSLGKEQFF.